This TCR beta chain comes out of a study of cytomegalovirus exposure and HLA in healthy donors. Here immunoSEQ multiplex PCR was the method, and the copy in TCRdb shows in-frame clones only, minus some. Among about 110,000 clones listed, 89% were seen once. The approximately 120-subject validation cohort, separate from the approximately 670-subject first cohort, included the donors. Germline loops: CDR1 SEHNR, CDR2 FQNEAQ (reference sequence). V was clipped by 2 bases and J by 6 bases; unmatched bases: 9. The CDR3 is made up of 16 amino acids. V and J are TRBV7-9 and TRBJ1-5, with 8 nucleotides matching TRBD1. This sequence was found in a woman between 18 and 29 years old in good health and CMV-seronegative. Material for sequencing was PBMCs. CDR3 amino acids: CASSLSTGQEAQPQHF. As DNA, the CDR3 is TGTGCCAGCAGCTTATCTACGGGACAGGAGGCTCAGCCCCAGCATTTT.